The 14 T cell receptor beta chains below come from one sample, sequenced in a study of blood T cell repertoires in COVID-19. Generated by immunoSEQ multiplex PCR, the TCRdb table keeps only in-frame clones and is missing some. The sample shows a few hundred thousand clones, about 92% of them seen only once. Sequencing input: PBMCs or T cells enriched from blood (not recorded which). These TCRs come from a woman in her 30s who had recovered from COVID-19.

The chain has TRBV28 and TRBJ2-7, with 7 bases that match TRBD1. The CDR3 extends over 14 amino acids. The trim removed 5 bases at V and 3 bases at J, leaving 7 bases unmatched. Germline loops: CDR1 MDHEN, CDR2 SYDVKM. The CDR3, as DNA: TGTGCCAGCAGTCCCTGGGACAGCCTCTACGAGCAGTACTTC. It specifies CASSPWDSLYEQYF.

V usage is TRBV3-1 (or the pseudogene TRBV3-2) and J usage is TRBJ2-1, with 8 positions matching TRBD1. This CDR3 has 15 amino acids. Germline CDR1 and CDR2: LGHDT and YNNKEL (reference sequence). Trimming at V came to 7 bases and at J to 5 bases, leaving 10 bases not matched to a gene. CDR3 coding DNA: TGTGCCAGCAAGGGGACCGGACAGGGTGACAATGAGCAGTTCTTC. Protein sequence: CASKGTGQGDNEQFF.

The chain employs TRBV28 and TRBJ2-5, with no clear D. The CDR3 contains 13 residues. The germline V and J ends were trimmed by 4 bases and 9 bases, with 15 bases remaining between them. CDR1 and CDR2 from the germline V gene are MDHEN and SYDVKM. The CDR3 sequence: CASSSPPLGAQYF. The CDR3 DNA follows: TGTGCCAGCAGTTCCCCTCCACTTGGTGCCCAGTACTTC.

The chain joins TRBV2 to TRBJ2-7, with TRBD2 as a possible D gene (6 bases). Germline V gene lookup returns CDR1 SNHLY and CDR2 FYNNEI. The CDR3 extends over 12 amino acids. V lost 8 bases, J lost 2 bases, and 10 bases lay in between. The CDR3 DNA follows: TGTGCCAGCGAAGGAGGGCCCTACGAGCAGTACTTC. It yields the protein CASEGGPYEQYF.

With respect to this clone: Distinct nucleotide sequences in the sample also encode this CDR3. The V gene is TRBV12-3 or TRBV12-4, the J gene TRBJ1-2; D is perhaps TRBD1 (6 bases). V was trimmed by 6 bases and J by 11 bases, leaving 16 bases between them. This CDR3 has 12 residues. The CDR3 reads CASRLRGGGYTF. CDR3 DNA sequence: TGTGCCAGCAGGCTCAGGGGTGGAGGTTACACCTTC.

This clone was seen once. The chain recombines TRBV27 with TRBJ2-1, with TRBD2 matching over 8 bases. Germline CDR1 and CDR2: MNHEY and SMNVEV (reference sequence). The CDR3 runs to 13 residues. With 7 bases clipped from V and 7 bases from J, the junction kept 6 bases outside the gene matches. The CDR3 spells CASNKAGVNEQFF. CDR3 bases: TGTGCCAGCAATAAAGCGGGAGTAAATGAGCAGTTCTTC.

This chain joins TRBV27 and TRBJ1-6; no clear D gene. The CDR3 runs 16 residues. V lost 0 bases, J lost 0 bases, and 6 bases lay in between. Looked up from germline, CDR1 is MNHEY and CDR2 is SMNVEV (reference sequence). For the CDR3, the DNA is TGTGCCAGCAGTTTATCGGCGGGCTCCTATAATTCACCCCTCCACTTT. Its protein is CASSLSAGSYNSPLHF.

This chain links TRBV5-4 with TRBJ1-2; D uncertain. The germline gives CDR1 SGHNT, CDR2 YYREEE (reference sequence). V shed 3 bases and J shed 8 bases, with 14 bases lying between them. This CDR3 contains 13 residues. CDR3 DNA: TGTGCCAGCAGCTCGGCTAGCGGGGAGGGCTACACCTTC. Its protein is CASSSASGEGYTF.

V usage is TRBV6-1 and J usage is TRBJ1-2; D uncertain. Trimming shortened V by 4 bases and J by 4 bases, and 25 bases separated the two germline ends. CDR3 length: 18 amino acids. Germline V CDR1 and CDR2: MNHNS, SASEGT. CDR3 nucleotide sequence: TGTGCCAGCAGTGGTTGGAGGGAGTCGAAGGGAATAAGCTATGGCTACACCTTC. Its translation is CASSGWRESKGISYGYTF.

This rearrangement joins TRBV28 to TRBJ2-5; tentative D call: TRBD1 (5 bases). There are 12 residues in the CDR3. The germline V gene has CDR1 MDHEN and CDR2 SYDVKM. V was cut by 6 bases and J by 4 bases, with 9 bases left in between. CDR3 DNA: TGTGCCAGCAGGGTAAGGGGAGAGACCCAGTACTTC. Protein sequence: CASRVRGETQYF. The full variable domain, rest sourced from reference TRBV28 and TRBJ2-5, is DVKVTQSSRYLVKRTGEKVFLECVQDMDHENMFWYRQDPGLGLRLIYFSYDVKMKEKGDIPEGYSVSREKKERFSLILESASTNQTSMYLCASRVRGETQYFGPGTRLLVL.

The chain joins TRBV6-2 or TRBV6-3 to TRBJ2-1; 13 bases fit TRBD2. The trim removed 0 bases at V and 4 bases at J, leaving 6 bases unmatched. Per germline, CDR1 MNHEY and CDR2 SVGEGT. The CDR3 has 18 residues. CDR3: CASSYSIRLAGGYNEQFF. CDR3 sequence (DNA): TGTGCCAGCAGTTACTCCATTCGACTAGCGGGGGGATACAATGAGCAGTTCTTC.

The CDR3 nucleotides are TGCGCCAGCAGCTTGGCGGTACTACAAGAGACCCAGTACTTC. This translates into CASSLAVLQETQYF. This sequence joins TRBV5-1 and TRBJ2-5; D ambiguous. Germline-derived CDR1 and CDR2 are SGHRS and YFSETQ. This CDR3 is 14 amino acids long. V lost 0 bases and J 2 bases, leaving 8 bases between the germline ends.

This clone was observed once. V usage is TRBV9 and J usage is TRBJ2-1, with TRBD1 identical over 8 bases. From germline, CDR1 is SGDLS and CDR2 YYNGEE. V lost 3 bases and J lost 5; bases outside the gene matches: 7. The CDR3 loop spans 15 amino acids. The CDR3: CASSATGVPNNEQFF. The CDR3 DNA reads as TGTGCCAGCAGCGCGACAGGGGTCCCTAACAATGAGCAGTTCTTC.

The chain couples TRBV28 to TRBJ2-2; 7 bases map to TRBD1. The CDR3 has 15 residues. Trimming cost V 2 bases and J 6 bases; bases outside gene matches: 6. Germline V gene lookup returns CDR1 MDHEN and CDR2 SYDVKM. The CDR3 here is CASSLRQGLAGELFF. Here the CDR3 DNA reads TGTGCCAGCAGTTTACGACAGGGTTTAGCCGGGGAGCTGTTTTTT.